These 14 T cell receptor beta chains originate from one sample sequenced in a study of CD8+CD57+ T cells in acquired aplastic anemia. Genomic DNA, the template, was used for profiling of the TCR beta VDJ and CDR3. MiXCR, applied by TCRdb to the reads, yields one record per CDR3 protein. The table includes around 150,000 distinct CDR3 sequences, 40% to 50% detected once. CD8+CD57+ cell expansion had been shown by flow cytometry in patients chosen for sequencing. The sequenced sample consisted of sorted CD4+, CD8+, or CD8+CD57+ T cells (not recorded which) from PBMCs. These receptors originate from a human donor with aplastic anemia.

This clonotype was seen many times. The rearrangement uses TRBV24-1 and TRBJ2-7, with a tentative D call TRBD1 (6 bases). This CDR3 region has 15 residues. Per germline, CDR1 KGHDR and CDR2 SFDVKD. V was cut by 1 base and J by 3 bases, with 12 bases left in between. The CDR3 region has the DNA TGTGCCACCAGTGATTTCCAGGGGCAGAGCTACGAGCAGTACTTC. It translates to CATSDFQGQSYEQYF.

The J gene is TRBJ2-7, the V gene TRBV7-9; 10 positions match TRBD1. The CDR3 spans 12 residues. CDR1 and CDR2 (germline): SEHNR, FQNEAQ (reference sequence). With V trimmed by 5 bases and J by 12 bases, 7 bases remained unmatched. Here the CDR3 DNA reads TGTGCCAGCAGCGAGCCCGGGACAGGGGTGTACTTC. Residues: CASSEPGTGVYF. Complete variable domain (other parts from reference TRBV7-9 and TRBJ2-7): DTGVSQNPRHKITKRGQNVTFRCDPISEHNRLYWYRQTLGQGPEFLTYFQNEAQLEKSRLLSDRFSAERPKGSFSTLEIQRTEQGDSAMYLCASSEPGTGVYFGPGTRLTVT.

V and J are TRBV24-1 and TRBJ1-2; unclear D gene. Looked up from germline, CDR1 is KGHDR and CDR2 is SFDVKD. V lost 3 bases and J lost 2, with 9 bases in between. This CDR3 comprises 14 residues. The chain's CDR3 is CATSDVGLNYGYTF. DNA for the CDR3: TGTGCCACCAGTGATGTCGGATTGAACTATGGCTACACCTTC.

Turning to this clonotype: The final CDR3 position lacks the conserved phenylalanine or tryptophan, pointing to a likely read error. The chain recombines TRBV6-5 with TRBJ1-5, with no clear D. Per the germline V gene, CDR1 is MNHEY and CDR2 is SVGAGI. CDR3 size: 16 residues. The CDR3 region is CASSYSIGRGDQPQHL. The CDR3 DNA sequence: TGTGCCAGCAGCTACTCGATAGGCCGGGGAGACCAGCCCCAGCATCTT.

This clonotype showed up just a few times. This rearrangement joins TRBV27 to TRBJ1-1; D possibly corresponds to TRBD1 (6 bases). This CDR3 is built from 15 residues. Trimming pared 5 bases from V and 3 bases from J, leaving 16 bases between. CDR1 MNHEY and CDR2 SMNVEV come from the germline V gene (reference sequence). The chain's CDR3 is CASSVQGGADTEAFF. The CDR3 nucleotides are TGTGCCAGCAGTGTCCAAGGGGGGGCCGACACTGAAGCTTTCTTT.

This clonotype was detected ten times or more. The rearrangement joins TRBV7-2 to TRBJ2-1; 12 positions match TRBD2. Losses at the gene ends were 4 bases for V and 4 bases for J; bases not matched to a gene: 2. This CDR3 has 15 amino acids. Germline V gene sequence: CDR1 SGHTA, CDR2 FQGNSA. The CDR3 DNA is TGTGCCAGCAGCTGGACTAGCGGGGAGTACAATGAGCAGTTCTTC. Protein sequence: CASSWTSGEYNEQFF.

The chain couples TRBV20-1 to TRBJ2-3; TRBD1 matches at 8 bases. CDR3 length equals 17 residues. Germline trimming cut 5 bases from V and 0 bases from J; bases unmatched to any gene: 13. The germline V gene encodes CDR1 DFQATT and CDR2 SNEGSKA (reference sequence). CDR3 sequence (DNA): TGCAGTGCTCTCCCAGTGCCGGGACAGGAGAGCACAGATACGCAGTATTTT. Its translation: CSALPVPGQESTDTQYF.

This clonotype was counted many times. The V gene is TRBV12-3 or TRBV12-4, the J gene TRBJ2-3, with unresolved D. Trimming pared 5 bases from V and 2 bases from J, leaving 5 bases between. CDR3 length: 12 amino acids. The CDR3 coding sequence is TGTGCCAGCAGTGCATACACAGATACGCAGTATTTT. Its protein product is CASSAYTDTQYF.

This clonotype was seen at least ten times. As DNA, the CDR3 is TGTGCCTGGAGCGGGAGGGCCAATGAGCAGTTCTTC. This encodes CAWSGRANEQFF. J is TRBJ2-1 and V is TRBV30; 8 bases are shared with TRBD2. V was pared by 3 bases and J by 6 bases, with 1 base of the junction left unmatched. CDR3 length: 12 residues. Per the germline V gene, CDR1 is GTSNPN and CDR2 is SVGIG (reference sequence).

This clonotype has only one observation. The chain recombines TRBV20-1 with TRBJ1-1; a possible D gene is TRBD1 (6 bases). The CDR3 is 14 residues long. V lost 5 bases and J lost 5, with 18 bases in between. CDR1 is DFQATT and CDR2 is SNEGSKA in the germline V gene (reference sequence). The CDR3 here is CSAYTGFTRTEAFF. CDR3 sequence (DNA): TGCAGTGCTTACACAGGGTTTACTCGGACTGAAGCTTTCTTT.

A word on this clonotype: A much bigger clone sits one base away, suggesting this may be a read error. The rearrangement joins TRBV4-1 to TRBJ1-1, with unresolved D. Germline CDR1 and CDR2: MGHRA and YSYEKL. The CDR3 has 15 amino acids. The V end was cut by 4 bases, the J end by 3 bases, with 15 bases between. DNA of the CDR3: TGCGCCAGCAGCCGTTCCCCAAGCGGGGACACTGAAGCTTTCTTT. Its protein is CASSRSPSGDTEAFF.

This clonotype was recorded a few times. The chain recombines TRBV19 with TRBJ2-1, with D hard to call. From germline, CDR1 is LNHDA and CDR2 SQIVND (reference sequence). Trimming cost V 7 bases and J 8 bases, with 9 bases left between them. The CDR3 is made up of 11 amino acids. CDR3 nucleotides: TGTGCCAGTAAAGGTGGCGATGAGCAGTTCTTC. It codes for CASKGGDEQFF.

The chain combines TRBV9 with TRBJ2-5, with TRBD2 as a possible D gene (6 bases). Per the germline V gene, CDR1 is SGDLS and CDR2 is YYNGEE. There are 16 residues in the CDR3. Trimming removed 0 bases at V and 1 base at J, with 13 bases between. This CDR3 is CASSVGLAAIQETQYF. CDR3 sequence (DNA): TGTGCCAGCAGCGTAGGGTTAGCGGCCATCCAAGAGACCCAGTACTTC. The whole variable domain, remainder taken from reference TRBV9 and TRBJ2-5, is DSGVTQTPKHLITATGQRVTLRCSPRSGDLSVYWYQQSLDQGLQFLIQYYNGEERAKGNILERFSAQQFPDLHSELNLSSLELGDSALYFCASSVGLAAIQETQYFGPGTRLLVL.

This clonotype was seen repeatedly, ten times or more. V gene TRBV12-3 or TRBV12-4 combines with J gene TRBJ2-7; no definite D call. The CDR3 sequence is 12 residues long. Deletions cut 3 bases from V and 3 bases from J, with 6 bases between. The DNA of the CDR3 is TGTGCCAGCAGTTTTAAGGGCTACGAGCAGTACTTC. It yields the protein CASSFKGYEQYF.